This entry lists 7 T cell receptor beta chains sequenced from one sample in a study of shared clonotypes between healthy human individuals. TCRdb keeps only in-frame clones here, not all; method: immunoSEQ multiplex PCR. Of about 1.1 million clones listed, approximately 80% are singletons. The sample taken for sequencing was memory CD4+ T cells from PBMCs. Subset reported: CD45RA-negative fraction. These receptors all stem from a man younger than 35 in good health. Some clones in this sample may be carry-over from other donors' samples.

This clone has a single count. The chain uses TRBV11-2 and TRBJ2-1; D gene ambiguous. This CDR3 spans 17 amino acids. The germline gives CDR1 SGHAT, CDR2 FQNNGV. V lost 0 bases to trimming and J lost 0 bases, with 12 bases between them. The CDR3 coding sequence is TGTGCCAGCAGCTTAGAGTATCGCAGGAGCTCCTACAATGAGCAGTTCTTC. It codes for CASSLEYRRSSYNEQFF.

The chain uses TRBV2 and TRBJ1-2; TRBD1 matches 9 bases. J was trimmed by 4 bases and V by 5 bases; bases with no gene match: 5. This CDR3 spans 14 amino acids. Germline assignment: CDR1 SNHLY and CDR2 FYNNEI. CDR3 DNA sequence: TGTGCCAGCAGTATACAGGGGGCCTCCTATGGCTACACCTTC. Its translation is CASSIQGASYGYTF.

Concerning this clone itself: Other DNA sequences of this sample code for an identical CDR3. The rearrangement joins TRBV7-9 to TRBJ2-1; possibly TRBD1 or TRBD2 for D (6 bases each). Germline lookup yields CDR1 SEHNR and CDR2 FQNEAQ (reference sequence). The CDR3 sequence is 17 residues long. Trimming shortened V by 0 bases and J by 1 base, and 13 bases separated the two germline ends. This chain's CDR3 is CASSLASRGGSYNEQFF. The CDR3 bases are TGTGCCAGCAGCTTAGCTAGTCGAGGGGGGTCCTACAATGAGCAGTTCTTC.

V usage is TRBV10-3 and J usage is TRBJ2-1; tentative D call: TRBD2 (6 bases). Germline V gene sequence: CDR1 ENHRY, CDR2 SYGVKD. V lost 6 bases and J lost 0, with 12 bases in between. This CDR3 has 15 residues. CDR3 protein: CAISLAVSSYNEQFF. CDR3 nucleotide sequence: TGTGCCATCAGCTTAGCGGTTAGCTCCTACAATGAGCAGTTCTTC.

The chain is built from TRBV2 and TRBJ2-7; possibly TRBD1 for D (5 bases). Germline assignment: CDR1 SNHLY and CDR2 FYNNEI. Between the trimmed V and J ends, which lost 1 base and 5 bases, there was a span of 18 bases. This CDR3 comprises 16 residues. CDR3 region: CASSEGRWQGFNEQYF. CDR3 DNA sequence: TGTGCCAGCAGTGAAGGGCGGTGGCAGGGATTCAACGAGCAGTACTTC.

The CDR3 nucleotides are TGTGCCAGCAGTCTACATGGACTAGCGGGATCCACCGGGGAGCTGTTTTTT. It translates to CASSLHGLAGSTGELFF. The chain is built from TRBV28 and TRBJ2-2, with 12 bases aligning to TRBD2. Trimming removed 5 bases from V and 4 bases from J; junction bases left unmatched: 8. This CDR3 is built from 17 residues. The V gene's germline CDR1 is MDHEN and CDR2 SYDVKM.

The CDR3 DNA is TGTGCCAGCAGCCTTCGCGGGGGGGGTCAAGAGACCCAGTACTTC. Protein sequence: CASSLRGGGQETQYF. The chain recombines TRBV11-2 with TRBJ2-5, with 9 bases aligning to TRBD2. The length of the CDR3 is 15 residues. The germline CDR1 and CDR2 sequences are SGHAT and FQNNGV. Germline trimming cut 5 bases from V and 2 bases from J; bases unmatched to any gene: 6.